These T cell receptor beta chains were read from a single sample in a study of shared clonotypes between healthy human individuals. The method was immunoSEQ multiplex PCR; TCRdb's version includes in-frame clones alone and lacks a portion of them. Of 2.5 million or so clones in the sample, roughly 92% were seen once. Sequencing was performed on naive CD4+ T cells sorted from blood. The origin of the receptors is a man aged 18 to 30 in good health. The CDR3 runs from the conserved cysteine through the conserved F or W.

j_call: TRBJ1-2
cdr3_length: 12
v_call: TRBV29-1
cdr3_aa: CSVVAGDSGYTF

j_call: TRBJ2-2
cdr3_length: 16
v_call: TRBV5-1
cdr3_aa: CASSLADTRGTGELFF

j_call: TRBJ2-1
cdr3_length: 17
v_call: TRBV11-2
cdr3_aa: CASSLFTGTGMYNEQFF

j_call: TRBJ1-2
cdr3_length: 15
v_call: TRBV4-1
cdr3_aa: CASSQGDVLGGGYTF

j_call: TRBJ2-1
cdr3_length: 18
v_call: TRBV13
cdr3_aa: CASSGRRSPSSSYNEQFF

j_call: TRBJ1-4
cdr3_length: 14
v_call: TRBV5-1
cdr3_aa: CASSLRQGREKLFF

j_call: TRBJ1-4
cdr3_length: 14
v_call: TRBV30
cdr3_aa: CAWSVGGLGEKLFF

j_call: TRBJ1-6
cdr3_length: 16
v_call: TRBV30
cdr3_aa: CAWRGGKVSYNSPLHF

j_call: TRBJ2-7
cdr3_length: 17
v_call: TRBV7-9
cdr3_aa: CASSWASSGGNPYEQYF

j_call: TRBJ1-5
cdr3_length: 14
v_call: TRBV18
cdr3_aa: CASSRDSKNQPQHF

j_call: TRBJ1-2
cdr3_length: 13
v_call: TRBV29-1
cdr3_aa: CSARGPSFYGYTF

j_call: TRBJ2-7
cdr3_length: 15
v_call: TRBV5-5
cdr3_aa: CASSLGAGASYEQYF

j_call: TRBJ2-6
cdr3_length: 15
v_call: TRBV27
cdr3_aa: CASSSGGLGANVLTF

j_call: TRBJ2-3
cdr3_length: 11
v_call: TRBV2
cdr3_aa: CASSPADTQYF

j_call: TRBJ2-7
cdr3_length: 13
v_call: TRBV30
cdr3_aa: CAWRAGTPYEQYF

j_call: TRBJ2-4
cdr3_length: 12
v_call: TRBV10-1
cdr3_aa: CASSEPGGTQYF

j_call: TRBJ1-6
cdr3_length: 16
v_call: TRBV6-5
cdr3_aa: CASSYTDRGKGSPLHF

j_call: TRBJ1-2
cdr3_length: 13
v_call: TRBV19
cdr3_aa: CASSRGQNYGYTF

j_call: TRBJ2-1
cdr3_length: 17
v_call: TRBV30
cdr3_aa: CAWSAPRSGRVYNEQFF

j_call: TRBJ1-2
cdr3_length: 12
v_call: TRBV11-2
cdr3_aa: CASSPDAEGYTF

j_call: TRBJ2-5
cdr3_length: 18
v_call: TRBV11-3
cdr3_aa: CASRGGGTGEIFLGTQYF

j_call: TRBJ2-1
cdr3_length: 13
v_call: TRBV7-9
cdr3_aa: CASSLDSNNEQFF

j_call: TRBJ1-5
cdr3_length: 16
v_call: TRBV10-2
cdr3_aa: CASSPRGTSPNQPQHF

j_call: TRBJ2-3
cdr3_length: 16
v_call: TRBV19
cdr3_aa: CASQKGTLLSTDTQYF

j_call: TRBJ2-5
cdr3_length: 14
v_call: TRBV5-1
cdr3_aa: CASSLASQGETQYF

j_call: TRBJ2-3
cdr3_length: 14
v_call: TRBV5-1
cdr3_aa: CASWGQRYTDTQYF

j_call: TRBJ2-1
cdr3_length: 16
v_call: TRBV7-2
cdr3_aa: CASSLAFSLLANEQFF

j_call: TRBJ1-1
cdr3_length: 12
v_call: TRBV29-1
cdr3_aa: CSVATGGTEAFF

j_call: TRBJ2-2
cdr3_length: 13
v_call: TRBV5-1
cdr3_aa: CASSLVSTGELFF

j_call: TRBJ2-2
cdr3_length: 15
v_call: TRBV6-5
cdr3_aa: CASFRGGSLYGELFF

j_call: TRBJ2-1
cdr3_length: 14
v_call: TRBV28
cdr3_aa: CASSPPVQYNEQFF

j_call: TRBJ1-1
cdr3_length: 15
v_call: TRBV6-5
cdr3_aa: CASSYSTGGGTEAFF

j_call: TRBJ2-7
cdr3_length: 14
v_call: TRBV5-1
cdr3_aa: CASSLSGQPYEQYF

j_call: TRBJ2-4
cdr3_length: 18
v_call: TRBV9
cdr3_aa: CASSPRDSTAGGMNIQYF

j_call: TRBJ2-3
cdr3_length: 15
v_call: TRBV18
cdr3_aa: CASSPDRTRTDTQYF

j_call: TRBJ2-1
cdr3_length: 16
v_call: TRBV19
cdr3_aa: CASSIVLAGGNNEQFF